The 19 T cell receptor beta chains below come from one sample, sequenced in a study of blood T cell repertoires in COVID-19. Sequencing was performed with immunoSEQ multiplex PCR; in TCRdb, only in-frame clones are kept and a portion is missing. The table includes approximately 360,000 clones, around 89% detected once. The source material was peripheral blood. These receptors originate from a man in his forties or fifties with acute or convalescent COVID-19.

V and J are TRBV5-4 and TRBJ2-7; the match to TRBD2 covers 12 bases. This CDR3 is 16 amino acids long. With V trimmed by 0 bases and J by 4 bases, 5 bases remained unmatched. Germline V gene sequence: CDR1 SGHNT, CDR2 YYREEE (reference sequence). CDR3 in DNA: TGTGCCAGCAGCTTGGCCACTAGCGGGAGGTCTTACGAGCAGTACTTC. As protein: CASSLATSGRSYEQYF.

This clone came up once. The V call is TRBV5-8, the J call TRBJ1-4; D remains unclear. Trimming took 1 base from V and 8 from J, leaving 9 bases between them. This CDR3 is 13 amino acids long. Germline values: CDR1 SGHTS, CDR2 YDEGEE. The CDR3 sequence is CASSLSVSEKLFF. CDR3 in DNA: TGTGCCAGCAGCTTGAGTGTGAGCGAAAAACTGTTTTTT.

The V gene is TRBV28, the J gene TRBJ1-1; D not resolved. V gave up 3 bases and J gave up 6 bases, with 26 bases separating them. Germline CDR1 and CDR2: MDHEN and SYDVKM. This CDR3 region has 18 residues. In DNA form, the CDR3 reads TGTGCCAGCAGTTTCCGTCCGGGAACCGGGGTCGCGGCCGCTGAAGCTTTCTTT. Protein sequence: CASSFRPGTGVAAAEAFF.

CDR3 residues: CAIRKTGANGNSPLHF. The CDR3 DNA sequence: TGTGCCATCAGAAAGACAGGGGCCAACGGTAATTCACCCCTCCACTTT. This chain connects TRBV10-3 to TRBJ1-6; 8 nucleotides line up with TRBD1. V trimming: 6 bases; J trimming: 6 bases; junction bases outside the gene matches: 10. From germline, CDR1 is ENHRY and CDR2 SYGVKD. This CDR3 is built from 16 residues.

The V gene is TRBV30, the J gene TRBJ1-1; the D is unclear. This CDR3 contains 10 residues. Between the trimmed V and J ends, which lost 0 bases and 8 bases, there was a span of 4 bases. In germline, CDR1 is GTSNPN, CDR2 SVGIG (reference sequence). This CDR3 reads CAWSVLEAFF. The CDR3 region has the DNA TGTGCCTGGAGTGTCCTCGAAGCTTTCTTT.

This clone has only a few counts. This rearrangement joins TRBV27 to TRBJ1-4, with D hard to call. Germline CDR1 reads MNHEY; CDR2 reads SMNVEV (reference sequence). The CDR3 is 13 residues long. V was trimmed by 3 bases and J by 8 bases, leaving 10 bases between them. The DNA for the CDR3 is TGTGCCAGCAGTTTTCGGAGGCGGGAAAAACTGTTTTTT. This translates into CASSFRRREKLFF.

The V call is TRBV11-2, the J call TRBJ2-6; 10 nucleotides match TRBD1. Germline lookup yields CDR1 SGHAT and CDR2 FQNNGV. Germline trimming cut 5 bases from V and 1 base from J; bases unmatched to any gene: 8. This CDR3 has 18 residues. CDR3 residues: CASSHRDRGMSGANVLTF. The DNA for the CDR3 is TGTGCCAGCAGCCACCGGGACAGGGGTATGTCTGGGGCCAACGTCCTGACTTTC.

Only a few counts were recorded for this clone. The genes are TRBV13 and TRBJ1-2, with D possibly matching TRBD1 (5 bases). In germline, CDR1 is PRHDT, CDR2 FYEKMQ (reference sequence). V lost 5 bases to trimming and J lost 7 bases, with 23 bases between them. The CDR3 covers 16 residues. The CDR3 nucleotides read TGTGCCAGCAGCGAAGGGCGGGACGGGCGACTTTTTGGCTACACCTTC. Its protein is CASSEGRDGRLFGYTF.

The V gene is TRBV11-2, the J gene TRBJ2-3, with 8 bases identical to TRBD2. The CDR3 length is 14 residues. V shed 2 bases and J 6 bases; nucleotides not matched to a gene: 4. Looked up from germline, CDR1 is SGHAT and CDR2 is FQNNGV. The CDR3 here is CASSLNREGDTQYF. As DNA, the CDR3 is TGTGCCAGCAGCTTAAACCGGGAGGGGGATACGCAGTATTTT.

This rearrangement joins TRBV6-1 to TRBJ1-1, with D hard to call. Germline V gives CDR1 MNHNS, CDR2 SASEGT. The CDR3 totals 14 residues. Trimming pared 1 base from V and 4 bases from J, leaving 10 bases between. The CDR3 nucleotides read TGTGCCAGCAGTGAAGAGGCGGGTTCCACTGAAGCTTTCTTT. Protein product: CASSEEAGSTEAFF.

The chain is built from TRBV7-2 and TRBJ2-5; D is unclear. CDR1 and CDR2 from the germline V gene are SGHTA and FQGNSA. V dropped 5 bases and J dropped 7 bases, with 11 bases sitting between them. This CDR3 is 12 amino acids long. CDR3 in DNA: TGTGCCAGCAGCACCCGCCCAGGGACCCAGTACTTC. Amino acids: CASSTRPGTQYF.

This chain connects TRBV5-1 to TRBJ2-1; 8 bases agree with TRBD2. This CDR3 region has 17 residues. The V and J ends lost 4 bases and 7 bases, in that order; junction bases with no gene match: 16. Germline V gene data show CDR1 as SGHRS and CDR2 as YFSETQ. CDR3 in amino acids: CASSPSFGAGDWNEQFF. The CDR3, as DNA: TGCGCCAGCAGCCCGTCCTTTGGAGCGGGGGATTGGAATGAGCAGTTCTTC.

The V call is TRBV4-2, the J call TRBJ1-1; a weak D match, TRBD1 (5 bases). From germline, CDR1 is LGHNA and CDR2 YNFKEQ. With 1 base removed from V and 6 bases from J, the gap between germline ends came to 9 bases. The CDR3 length is 13 residues. In DNA, the CDR3 is TGTGCCAGCAGCCAAGGACAGTTTTCTGAAGCTTTCTTT. It encodes CASSQGQFSEAFF.

The chain is built from TRBV5-6 and TRBJ2-3, with a weak D call TRBD1 (5 bases). Germline values: CDR1 SGHDT, CDR2 YYEEEE. This CDR3 comprises 14 residues. V lost 0 bases and J 4 bases, leaving 9 bases between the germline ends. The CDR3 sequence is CASSLDRLADTQYF. Here the CDR3 DNA reads TGTGCCAGCAGCTTGGACAGGTTGGCAGATACGCAGTATTTT.

Remarks on this clone: Other nucleotide sequences from this sample produce the same CDR3. The J gene is TRBJ1-1, the V gene TRBV5-1, with 7 bases matching TRBD1. V was clipped by 4 bases and J by 0 bases; unmatched bases: 3. Germline values: CDR1 SGHRS, CDR2 YFSETQ. The CDR3 is made up of 14 amino acids. CDR3 nucleotide sequence: TGCGCCAGCAGCCGGGGACAGCTGAACACTGAAGCTTTCTTT. As protein: CASSRGQLNTEAFF.

The chain employs TRBV12-5 and TRBJ2-1, with 9 bases aligning to TRBD2. This CDR3 has 14 amino acids. J lost 8 bases, V lost 11 bases, and 13 bases had no gene match. Germline CDR1 LGHNT, CDR2 FRNRAP. The CDR3 nucleotides read TGTGCTTGTCGGGGGACTAGCTCTTCGGATGAGCAGTTCTTC. Its protein product is CACRGTSSSDEQFF.

The chain uses TRBV28 and TRBJ2-4, with D possibly being TRBD1 (6 bases). The V end was cut by 5 bases, the J end by 0 bases, with 11 bases between. CDR1 is MDHEN and CDR2 is SYDVKM in the germline V gene. The CDR3 is 15 residues long. This CDR3 reads CASSEGQLAKNIQYF. The DNA of the CDR3 is TGTGCCAGCAGTGAAGGACAGTTAGCCAAAAACATTCAGTACTTC.

This clone was picked up many times. CDR3 nucleotide sequence: TGTGCCAGCAGCTTAGAGGCTGGAACGGGCTACGAGCAGTACTTC. Translated: CASSLEAGTGYEQYF. The V and J genes are TRBV11-2 and TRBJ2-7; D gene uncertain. This CDR3 comprises 15 residues. Trimming removed 0 bases at V and 3 bases at J, with 12 bases between. Germline assignment: CDR1 SGHAT and CDR2 FQNNGV.

This chain links TRBV24-1 with TRBJ1-2; maybe TRBD1 (6 bases). This CDR3 is 15 amino acids long. The germline V gene encodes CDR1 KGHDR and CDR2 SFDVKD. The V end lost 5 bases, the J end lost 7 bases, and 19 bases lay between the germline ends. CDR3 protein: CATSGGQSGSVGYTF. The CDR3 region has the DNA TGTGCCACCAGTGGTGGACAGTCGGGGTCTGTTGGCTACACCTTC.